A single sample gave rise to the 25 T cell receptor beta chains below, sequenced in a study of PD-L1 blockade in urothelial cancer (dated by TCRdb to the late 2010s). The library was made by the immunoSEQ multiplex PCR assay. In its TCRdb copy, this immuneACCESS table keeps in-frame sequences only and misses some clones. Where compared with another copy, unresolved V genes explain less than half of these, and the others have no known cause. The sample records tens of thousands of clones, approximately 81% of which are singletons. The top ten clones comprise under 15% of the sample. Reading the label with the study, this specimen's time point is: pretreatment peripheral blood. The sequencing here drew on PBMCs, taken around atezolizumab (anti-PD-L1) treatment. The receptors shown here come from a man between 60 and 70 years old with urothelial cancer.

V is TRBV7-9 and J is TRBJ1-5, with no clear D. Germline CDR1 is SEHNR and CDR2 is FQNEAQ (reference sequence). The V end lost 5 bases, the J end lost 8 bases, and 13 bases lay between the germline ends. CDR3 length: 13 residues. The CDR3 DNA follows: TGTGCCAGCAGCCAAGGACTGGTTGAGCCCCAGCATTTT. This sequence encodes CASSQGLVEPQHF.

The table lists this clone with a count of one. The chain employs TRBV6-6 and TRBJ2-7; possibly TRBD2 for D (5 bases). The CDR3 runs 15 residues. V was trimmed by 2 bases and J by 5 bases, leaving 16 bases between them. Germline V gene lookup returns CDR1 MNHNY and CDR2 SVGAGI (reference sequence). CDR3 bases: TGTGCCAGCAGTTACGGGTCGGGGAATTGGGACGAGCAGTACTTC. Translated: CASSYGSGNWDEQYF.

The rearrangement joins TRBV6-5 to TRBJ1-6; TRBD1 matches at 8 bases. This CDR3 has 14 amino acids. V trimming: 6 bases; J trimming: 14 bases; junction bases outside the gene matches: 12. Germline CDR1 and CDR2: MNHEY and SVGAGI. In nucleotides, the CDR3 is TGTGCCAGCAGAGAGGCACAGGGGGGTTTGGCCCTCCACTTT. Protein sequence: CASREAQGGLALHF.

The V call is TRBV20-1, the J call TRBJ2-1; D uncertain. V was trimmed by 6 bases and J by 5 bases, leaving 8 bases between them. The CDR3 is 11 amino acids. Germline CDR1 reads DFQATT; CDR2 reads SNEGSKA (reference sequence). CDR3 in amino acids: CSAERDNEQFF. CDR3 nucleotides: TGCAGTGCGGAGCGCGACAATGAGCAGTTCTTC.

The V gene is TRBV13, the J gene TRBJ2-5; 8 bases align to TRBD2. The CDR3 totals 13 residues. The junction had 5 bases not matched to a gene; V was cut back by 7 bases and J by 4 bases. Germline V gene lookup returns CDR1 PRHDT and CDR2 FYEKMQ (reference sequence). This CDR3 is CASKVGGGETQYF. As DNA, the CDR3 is TGTGCCAGCAAGGTCGGGGGGGGAGAGACCCAGTACTTC.

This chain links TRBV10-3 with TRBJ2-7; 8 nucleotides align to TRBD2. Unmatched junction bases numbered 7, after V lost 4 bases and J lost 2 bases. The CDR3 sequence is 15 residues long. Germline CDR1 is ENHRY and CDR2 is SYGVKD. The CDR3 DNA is TGTGCCATCAGTGGGTTAGCGGGATCCGCCTACGAGCAGTACTTC. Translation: CAISGLAGSAYEQYF.

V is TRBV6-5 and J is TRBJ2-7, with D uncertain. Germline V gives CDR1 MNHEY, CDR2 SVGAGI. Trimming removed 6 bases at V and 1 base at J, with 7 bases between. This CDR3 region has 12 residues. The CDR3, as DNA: TGTGCCAGCAGGACATCATCCTACGAGCAGTACTTC. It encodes CASRTSSYEQYF.

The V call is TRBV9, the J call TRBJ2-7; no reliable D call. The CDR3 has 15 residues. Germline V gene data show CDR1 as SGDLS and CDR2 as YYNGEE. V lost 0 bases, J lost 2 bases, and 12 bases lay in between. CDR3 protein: CASSVDEYQTYEQYF. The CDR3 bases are TGTGCCAGCAGCGTAGATGAGTACCAAACCTACGAGCAGTACTTC.

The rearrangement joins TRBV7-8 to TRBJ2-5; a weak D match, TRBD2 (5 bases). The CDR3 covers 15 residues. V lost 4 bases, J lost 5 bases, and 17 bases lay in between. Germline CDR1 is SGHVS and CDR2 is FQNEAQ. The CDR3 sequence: CASSSRAALGETQYF. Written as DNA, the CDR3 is TGTGCCAGCAGCTCCCGAGCGGCTTTGGGGGAGACCCAGTACTTC.

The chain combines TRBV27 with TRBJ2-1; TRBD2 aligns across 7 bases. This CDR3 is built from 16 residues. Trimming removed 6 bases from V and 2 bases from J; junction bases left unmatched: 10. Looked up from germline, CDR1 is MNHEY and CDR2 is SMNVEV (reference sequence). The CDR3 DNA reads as TGTGCCAGCAGATCAGCCGAGGGGAGGGCCTACAATGAGCAGTTCTTC. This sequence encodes CASRSAEGRAYNEQFF.

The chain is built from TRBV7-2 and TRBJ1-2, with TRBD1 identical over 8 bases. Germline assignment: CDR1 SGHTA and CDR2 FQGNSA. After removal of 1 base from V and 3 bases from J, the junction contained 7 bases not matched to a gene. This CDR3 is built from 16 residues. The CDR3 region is CASSLGFRGHDYGYTF. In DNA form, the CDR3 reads TGTGCCAGCAGCTTAGGTTTCAGGGGGCATGACTATGGCTACACCTTC.

For the CDR3, the DNA is TGCGCCAGCAGCTTATCGGGGGGGCGGGGAGATACGCAGTATTTT. Amino acid sequence: CASSLSGGRGDTQYF. The V gene is TRBV5-1, the J gene TRBJ2-3; 8 bases map to TRBD2. The CDR3 contains 15 residues. The ends lost 2 bases at V and 5 bases at J; junction bases unmatched: 7. CDR1 SGHRS and CDR2 YFSETQ come from the germline V gene.

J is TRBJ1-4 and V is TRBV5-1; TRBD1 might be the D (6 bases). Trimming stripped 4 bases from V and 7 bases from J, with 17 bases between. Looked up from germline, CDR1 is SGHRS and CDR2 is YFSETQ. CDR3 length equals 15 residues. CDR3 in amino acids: CASSISQGPGEKLFF. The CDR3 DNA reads TGCGCCAGCAGCATAAGCCAGGGGCCAGGTGAAAAACTGTTTTTT.

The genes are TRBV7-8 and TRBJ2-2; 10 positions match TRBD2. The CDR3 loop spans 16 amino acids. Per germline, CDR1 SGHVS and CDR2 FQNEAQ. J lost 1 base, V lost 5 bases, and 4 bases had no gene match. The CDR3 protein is CASSPRTSGNTGELFF. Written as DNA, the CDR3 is TGTGCCAGCAGCCCACGGACTAGCGGGAACACCGGGGAGCTGTTTTTT.

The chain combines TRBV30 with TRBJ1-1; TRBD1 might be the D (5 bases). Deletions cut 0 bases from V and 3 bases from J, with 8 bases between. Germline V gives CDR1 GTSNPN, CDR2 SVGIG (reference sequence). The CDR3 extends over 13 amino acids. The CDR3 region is CAWSVRRDTEAFF. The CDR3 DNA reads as TGTGCCTGGAGTGTACGCAGGGACACTGAAGCTTTCTTT.

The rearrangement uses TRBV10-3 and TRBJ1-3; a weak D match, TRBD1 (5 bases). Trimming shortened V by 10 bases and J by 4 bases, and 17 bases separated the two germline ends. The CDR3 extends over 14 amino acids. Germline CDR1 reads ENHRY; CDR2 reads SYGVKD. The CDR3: CATTSNGAGNTIYF. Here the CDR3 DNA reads TGTGCCACTACCAGTAATGGGGCCGGAAACACCATATATTTT.

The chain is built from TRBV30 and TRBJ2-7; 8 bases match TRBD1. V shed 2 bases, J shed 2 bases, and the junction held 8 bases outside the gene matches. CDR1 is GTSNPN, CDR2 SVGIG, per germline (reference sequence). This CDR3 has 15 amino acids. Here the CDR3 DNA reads TGTGCCTGGAGTCGTACCGGACAGGGTGCCTACGAGCAGTACTTC. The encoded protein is CAWSRTGQGAYEQYF.

As DNA, the CDR3 is TGTGCCAGCAGCCGCGGACAGGGGAACACCATATATTTT. Amino acid sequence: CASSRGQGNTIYF. The chain carries TRBV7-3 and TRBJ1-3; 9 positions agree with TRBD1. The CDR3 spans 13 residues. Trimming cost V 5 bases and J 7 bases; bases outside gene matches: 3. Germline loops: CDR1 SGHTA, CDR2 FQGTGA.

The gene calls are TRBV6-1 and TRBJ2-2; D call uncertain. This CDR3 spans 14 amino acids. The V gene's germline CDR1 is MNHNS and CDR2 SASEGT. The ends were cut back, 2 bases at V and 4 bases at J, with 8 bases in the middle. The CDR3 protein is CASSELVLTGELFF. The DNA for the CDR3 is TGTGCCAGCAGTGAACTAGTACTCACCGGGGAGCTGTTTTTT.

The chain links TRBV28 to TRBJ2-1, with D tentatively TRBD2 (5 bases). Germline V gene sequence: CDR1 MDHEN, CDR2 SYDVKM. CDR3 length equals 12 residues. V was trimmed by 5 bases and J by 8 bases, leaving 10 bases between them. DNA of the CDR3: TGTGCCAGCAGTCCGGAGGTCCATGAGCAGTTCTTC. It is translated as CASSPEVHEQFF.

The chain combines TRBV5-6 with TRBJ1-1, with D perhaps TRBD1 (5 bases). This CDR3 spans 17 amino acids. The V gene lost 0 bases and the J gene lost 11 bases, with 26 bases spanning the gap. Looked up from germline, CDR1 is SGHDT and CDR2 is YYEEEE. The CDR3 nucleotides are TGTGCCAGCAGCTTGGTCGGGGGAGATAGTGTGGCGGAAAAGGCTTTCTTT. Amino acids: CASSLVGGDSVAEKAFF.

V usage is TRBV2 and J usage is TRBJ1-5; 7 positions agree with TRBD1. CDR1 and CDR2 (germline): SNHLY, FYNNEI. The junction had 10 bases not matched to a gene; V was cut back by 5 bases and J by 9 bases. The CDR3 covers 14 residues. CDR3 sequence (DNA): TGTGCCAGCAGTTTCGACAGGGCGTATCCGCCCCAGCATTTT. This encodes CASSFDRAYPPQHF.

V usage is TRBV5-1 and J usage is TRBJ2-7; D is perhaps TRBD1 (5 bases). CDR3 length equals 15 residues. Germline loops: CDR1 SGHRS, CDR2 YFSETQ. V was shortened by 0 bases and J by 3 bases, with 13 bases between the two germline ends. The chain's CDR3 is CASSLGQGRIYEQYF. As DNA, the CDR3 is TGCGCCAGCAGCTTGGGGCAGGGTCGGATCTACGAGCAGTACTTC.

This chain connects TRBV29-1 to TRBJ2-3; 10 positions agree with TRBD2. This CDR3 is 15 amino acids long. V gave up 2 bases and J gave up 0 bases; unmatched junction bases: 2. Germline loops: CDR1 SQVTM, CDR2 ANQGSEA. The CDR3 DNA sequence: TGCAGCGTTGAAACTAGCGGGGTAAGCACAGATACGCAGTATTTT. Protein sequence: CSVETSGVSTDTQYF.

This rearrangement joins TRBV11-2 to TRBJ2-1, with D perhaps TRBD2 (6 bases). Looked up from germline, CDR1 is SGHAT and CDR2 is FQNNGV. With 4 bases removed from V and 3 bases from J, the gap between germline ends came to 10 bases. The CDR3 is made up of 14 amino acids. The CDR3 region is CASSSGGLYNEQFF. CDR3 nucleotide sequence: TGTGCCAGCAGCTCTGGGGGACTCTACAATGAGCAGTTCTTC.